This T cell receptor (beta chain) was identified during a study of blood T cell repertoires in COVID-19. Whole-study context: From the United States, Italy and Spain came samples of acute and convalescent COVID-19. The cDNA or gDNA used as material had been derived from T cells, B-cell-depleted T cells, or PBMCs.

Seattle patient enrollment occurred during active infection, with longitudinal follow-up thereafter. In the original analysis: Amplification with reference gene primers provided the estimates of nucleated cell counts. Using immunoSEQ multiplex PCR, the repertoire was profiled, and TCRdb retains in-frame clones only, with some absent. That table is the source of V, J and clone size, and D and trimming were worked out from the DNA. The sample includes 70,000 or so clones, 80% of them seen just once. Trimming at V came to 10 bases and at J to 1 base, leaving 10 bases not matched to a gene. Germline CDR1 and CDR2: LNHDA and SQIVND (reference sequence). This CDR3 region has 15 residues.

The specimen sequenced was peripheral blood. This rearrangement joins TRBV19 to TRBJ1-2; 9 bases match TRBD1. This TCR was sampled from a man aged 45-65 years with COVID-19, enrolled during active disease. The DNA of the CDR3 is TGTGCCAACAAGCCGGGACAGGGTCGTAACTATGGCTACACCTTC. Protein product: CANKPGQGRNYGYTF.